This TCR beta chain was identified in a study of T-cell reconstitution after alpha-beta-depleted transplantation in children. During its preparation, the TCRbeta library received unique molecular identifiers. TCRdb redid the calling of the PCR reads with MiXCR, one entry per CDR3 protein. The sample includes 490,000 or so distinct CDR3 sequences, 12% of them seen just once. The V gene lost 2 bases and the J gene lost 12 bases, with 9 bases spanning the gap. The CDR3 totals 10 residues. Germline values: CDR1 SQVTM, CDR2 ANQGSEA. The starting material was PBMCs from the stem cell graft donor, obtained from the stem cell graft. This chain uses TRBV29-1 with TRBJ2-3, with D uncertain. This sequence originates from a human donor who donated a stem cell graft to a child with combined immunodeficiency. The CDR3 here is CSVETESQYF. In DNA, the CDR3 is TGCAGCGTTGAAACGGAATCTCAGTATTTT.